This T cell receptor beta chain came from a study of blood T cell repertoires in COVID-19. A COVID-19 case was met by exposed participants within 2 weeks before study entry. This CDR3 comprises 12 residues. Germline CDR1 reads MNHNY; CDR2 reads SVGAGI (reference sequence). Between the trimmed V and J ends, which lost 6 bases and 1 base, there was a span of 6 bases. How the authors handled the data: How many nucleated cells were present was estimated from reference gene primer amplification. Some clones are missing from TCRdb's copy, which holds only in-frame ones; the method was immunoSEQ multiplex PCR. The V and J calls and clone size come from that table; D and trimming were worked out from the DNA. The data contain 200,000 to 250,000 clones, over 75% of them singletons.

The source of this sequence is a woman in her twenties or thirties who had been exposed to COVID-19. The specimen sequenced was PBMCs or T cells enriched from blood (not recorded which). The rearrangement uses TRBV6-6 and TRBJ1-1; D unclear. The CDR3 sequence is CASRTGNTEAFF. The CDR3 DNA is TGTGCCAGCAGAACGGGGAACACTGAAGCTTTCTTT.